This is a list of T cell receptor beta chains from one sample in a study of T cell responses to AZD1222 COVID-19 vaccine. Sequencing was performed with immunoSEQ multiplex PCR; in TCRdb, only in-frame clones are kept and a portion is missing. The sample includes under 200,000 clones, over 85% of them seen just once. The starting material was peripheral blood, obtained on day 0 of AZD1222 vaccination. The source of these receptors is an adult in good health. The CDR3 runs from the conserved cysteine through the conserved F or W. Clone size is stated in some rows and not others, as once, few, many or a class when expanded.

TRBV7-8,TRBJ1-5,once,CASSLTGLGARNQPQHF
TRBV7-9,TRBJ2-5,.,CASSLVRGETQYF
TRBV24-1,TRBJ1-5,.,CATSAAGRQPQHF
TRBV6-5,TRBJ1-2,.,CASSYVGSGRYGYTF
TRBV2,TRBJ1-2,.,CASSDPETGARGYTF
TRBV9,TRBJ1-2,once,CASKEESYGYTF
TRBV4-1,TRBJ1-1,.,CASSHNRPVEAFF
TRBV5-6,TRBJ1-5,.,CASSLGLSSNQPQHF
TRBV7-2,TRBJ2-1,.,CASSLLSDNEQFF
TRBV11-2,TRBJ1-6,.,CASSSWTGGHSPLHF
TRBV19,TRBJ2-3,.,CASRVRGLTDTQYF
TRBV11-3,TRBJ2-1,.,CASSLAGGTYNEQFF
TRBV11-2,TRBJ1-4,.,CASSDWDRGDEKLFF
TRBV2,TRBJ1-3,.,CASGGTGGFSAGNTIYF
TRBV6-4,TRBJ2-6,.,CASSRDRASSGANVLTF
TRBV7-9,TRBJ1-1,.,CASSLPAEQNTEAFF
TRBV5-6,TRBJ1-4,few,CASSLVSGVDEKLFF
TRBV6-5,TRBJ1-2,.,CAAKTRGQTNYGYTF
TRBV3-1/TRBV3-2,TRBJ2-7,.,CASSQDLGTVFDLSSYEQYF
TRBV6-4,TRBJ1-2,.,CASRAGTANYGYTF
TRBV7-6,TRBJ1-3,.,CASSLVRGALDTIYF
TRBV9,TRBJ2-2,.,CASSVEFTGRTGELFF
TRBV6-5,TRBJ1-1,.,CASSYARGNTEAFF
TRBV18,TRBJ1-1,.,CASSPLPGQGTEAFF
TRBV7-6,TRBJ1-1,.,CASSLVRDGASNTEAFF
TRBV7-8,TRBJ1-2,.,CASSLVRTGDGYTF
TRBV5-1,TRBJ1-1,.,CASSQTPANTEAFF
TRBV5-4,TRBJ1-2,.,CASSLGDRRYSTF